The T cell receptor (beta chain) described here comes from a study of regulatory T cells in long-lasting Graves disease. Study-level background: By definition, persistent Graves' disease involved antithyroid drugs for over 5 years alongside positive TSH receptor antibodies.

Libraries of TCR beta came from iRepertoire HTBI primers plus Arm-PCR of CDR3 regions. A single record per CDR3 protein comes from TCRdb applying MiXCR to the multiplex PCR reads. The sample lists some 440,000 distinct CDR3 sequences; about 20% were seen once. Described time point: persistent/refractory GD, antithyroid drugs over 5 years with positive TRAb. PBMC RNA was the source of the TCR library. About 9.1 milliliters of peripheral blood went into EDTA tubes. V was clipped by 0 bases and J by 12 bases, with 9 bases between them. There are 13 residues in the CDR3. Per the germline V gene, CDR1 is LNHNV and CDR2 is YYDKDF (reference sequence). Whole-study findings and limits: Persistent-disease Graves' patients showed less TCR diversity than new cases. It was in persistent disease that TRBV28, TRBJ1-2 and TRBJ2-5 were favored.

This clonotype has just a few counts. Its antigen is as yet unknown. The chain employs TRBV15 and TRBJ2-6; D uncertain. Source: peripheral blood mononuclear cells (PBMCs), taken when the disease was refractory, from a patient treated with antithyroid drugs. The sequence came from a female donor with Graves disease. This CDR3 is CATSREPVPVLTF. CDR3 DNA sequence: TGTGCCACCAGCAGAGAGCCGGTCCCCGTCCTGACTTTC.